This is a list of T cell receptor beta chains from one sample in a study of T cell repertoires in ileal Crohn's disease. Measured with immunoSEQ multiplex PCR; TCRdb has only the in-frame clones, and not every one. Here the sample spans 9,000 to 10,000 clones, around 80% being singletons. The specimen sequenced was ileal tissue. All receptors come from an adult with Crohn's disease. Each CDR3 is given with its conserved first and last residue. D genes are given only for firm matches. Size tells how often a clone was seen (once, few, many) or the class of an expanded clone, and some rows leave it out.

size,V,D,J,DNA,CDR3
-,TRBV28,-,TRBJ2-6,TGTGCCACCGCCGGGGGGATGGGGGCGCGGGCTGGGGCCAACGTCCTGACTTTC,CATAGGMGARAGANVLTF
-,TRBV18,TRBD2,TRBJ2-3,TGTGCCAGCTCACCAGGGCGGGGGGGCCTGGGAGATACGCAGTATTTT,CASSPGRGGLGDTQYF
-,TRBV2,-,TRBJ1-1,TGTGCCAGCAGTGAAACAGGGTTTCGCACTGAAGCTTTCTTT,CASSETGFRTEAFF
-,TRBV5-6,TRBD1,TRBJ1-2,TGTGCCAGCAGCTCCACTCCCTGGACAGGGGGCCTCTATGGCTACACCTTC,CASSSTPWTGGLYGYTF
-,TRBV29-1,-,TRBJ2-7,TGCAGCGCCGATGGCGCAGGGGCTCACGAGCAGTACTTC,CSADGAGAHEQYF
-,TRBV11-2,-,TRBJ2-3,TGTGCCAGCAGCTTAGACGGGAGTAGCACAGATACGCAGTATTTT,CASSLDGSSTDTQYF
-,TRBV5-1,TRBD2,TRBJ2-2,TGCGCCAGTACTAGCGGGGGGACCGGGGAGCTGTTTTTT,CASTSGGTGELFF
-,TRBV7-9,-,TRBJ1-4,TGTGCCAGCAGCCCTCCCGGGAAGGGTAATGAAAAACTGTTTTTT,CASSPPGKGNEKLFF
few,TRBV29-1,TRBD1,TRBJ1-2,TGCAGCGTGCACGCGGCGGGGGACAGGCCCTATGGCTACACCTTC,CSVHAAGDRPYGYTF
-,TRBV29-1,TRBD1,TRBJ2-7,TGCAGCGTTGCGCGGACAGGGGGAGTCGAGCAGTACTTC,CSVARTGGVEQYF
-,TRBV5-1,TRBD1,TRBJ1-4,TGCGCCAGCAGATCGGGAACAGGGGACCCTAATGAAAAACTGTTTTTT,CASRSGTGDPNEKLFF
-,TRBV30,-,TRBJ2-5,TGTGCCTGGAGCCGGGGTGTGAGGGAGACCCAGTACTTC,CAWSRGVRETQYF
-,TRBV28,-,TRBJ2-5,TGTGCCAGCTGGGCGTGGGCGGGGCCTAAGGAGACCCAGTACTTC,CASWAWAGPKETQYF
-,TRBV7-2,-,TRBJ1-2,TGTGCCAGCAGCTTAGAATTCGCAGGGTTAGGGGGCTACACCTTC,CASSLEFAGLGGYTF
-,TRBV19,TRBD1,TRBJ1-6,TGTGCCAGTAGGGAGGGACAGATTAATTCACCCCTCCACTTT,CASREGQINSPLHF
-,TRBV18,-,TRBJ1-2,TGTGCCAGCTCACCAGACAGTTTTGGCTATGGCTACACCTTC,CASSPDSFGYGYTF
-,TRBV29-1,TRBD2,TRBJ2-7,TGCAGCGTTGCGGGGGGAAGCTCCTACGAGCAGTACTTC,CSVAGGSSYEQYF
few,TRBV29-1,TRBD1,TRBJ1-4,TGCAGCGCGAACGACAGGGGAAATGAAAAACTGTTTTTT,CSANDRGNEKLFF
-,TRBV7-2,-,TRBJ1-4,TGTGCCAGCAGCTTAGATCGTGAAAAACTGTTTTTT,CASSLDREKLFF
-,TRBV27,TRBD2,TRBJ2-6,TGTGCCAGCAGTAATAGCGGGAGGGCCTCTGGGGCCAACGTCCTGACTTTC,CASSNSGRASGANVLTF
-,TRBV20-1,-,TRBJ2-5,TGCAGTGCTGGATTCGGGGAGACCCAGTACTTC,CSAGFGETQYF
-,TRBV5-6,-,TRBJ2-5,TGTGCCAGCAGCAACAGGGGACTCCAAGAGACCCAGTACTTC,CASSNRGLQETQYF